This T cell receptor (beta chain) was captured in a study of regulatory T cells in long-lasting Graves disease. Findings and limits, study-wide: Persistent Graves' patients showed less TCR diversity than newly diagnosed ones. Clonotypes that were public and shared totalled roughly 3,000 in persistent patients versus approximately 970 in new patients.

Time point specified: newly diagnosed GD, antithyroid drugs for less than 3 months. Extracted PBMC RNA gave rise to the TCR library. American Thyroid Association guidelines defined Graves' disease diagnosis. This CDR3 region has 14 residues. Trimming pared 5 bases from V and 3 bases from J, leaving 14 bases between. The germline V gene encodes CDR1 MNHEY and CDR2 SMNVEV (reference sequence). This clonotype has ten or more counts. Its target is not known. Construction of TCR beta libraries relied on iRepertoire HTBI primers and on Arm-PCR targeting CDR3 regions. Via MiXCR, TCRdb re-called the multiplex PCR reads, giving one row per CDR3 protein. The data contain roughly 510,000 distinct CDR3 sequences, more than 15% of them singletons. The sample was also reused in another study, on T cells in Graves' hyperthyroidism and ophthalmopathy. From that paper: HTBI primers were employed in a first-round RT-PCR of the TCR CDR3.

The J gene is TRBJ2-7, the V gene TRBV27, with D unclear. This sequence originates from a man younger than 30 with Graves disease. This sample comprised peripheral blood mononuclear cells (PBMCs), obtained at new diagnosis, from a patient treated with antithyroid drugs. The CDR3 sequence is CASSPGPSIYEQYF. CDR3 bases: TGTGCCAGCAGTCCCGGACCTTCAATCTACGAGCAGTACTTC.